This TCR beta chain was identified in a study of long-term antiretroviral therapy in people with HIV. The assay, immunoSEQ v3.0, was run at survey level. Generated by immunoSEQ multiplex PCR, the TCRdb table keeps only in-frame clones and is missing some. The sample has 25,000 to 35,000 clones; 70% to 90% are singletons. Germline CDR1 is MGHRA and CDR2 is YSYEKL. This CDR3 contains 16 residues. The germline V and J ends were trimmed by 7 bases and 2 bases, with 15 bases remaining between them. No donor had fewer than one pre-ART PBMC sample or fewer than two post-ART PBMC samples. The TCR was taken from a woman aged 18-29 years with HIV. The J gene is TRBJ2-6, the V gene TRBV4-1, with D unclear. The sample here was unsorted PBMCs, taken 0.5 years after starting antiretroviral therapy. DNA for the CDR3: TGCGCCAGCACCCTGATCGTAAAGACTGGGGCCAACGTCCTGACTTTC. It codes for CASTLIVKTGANVLTF.